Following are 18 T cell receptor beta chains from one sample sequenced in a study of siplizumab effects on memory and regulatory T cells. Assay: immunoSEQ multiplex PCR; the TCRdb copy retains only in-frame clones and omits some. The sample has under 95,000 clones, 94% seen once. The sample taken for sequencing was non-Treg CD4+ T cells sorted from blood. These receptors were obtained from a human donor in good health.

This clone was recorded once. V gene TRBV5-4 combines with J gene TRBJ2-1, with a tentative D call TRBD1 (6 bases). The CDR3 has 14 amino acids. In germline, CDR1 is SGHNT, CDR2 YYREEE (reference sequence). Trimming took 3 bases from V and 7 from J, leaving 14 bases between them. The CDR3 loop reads CASSWPGQGNEQFF. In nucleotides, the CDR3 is TGTGCCAGCAGCTGGCCGGGACAAGGGAATGAGCAGTTCTTC.

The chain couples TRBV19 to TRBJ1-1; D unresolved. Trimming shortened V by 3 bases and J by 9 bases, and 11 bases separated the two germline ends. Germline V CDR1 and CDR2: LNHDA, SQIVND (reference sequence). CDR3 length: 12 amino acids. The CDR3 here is CASSMAESKAFF. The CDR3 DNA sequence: TGTGCCAGTAGTATGGCAGAATCCAAAGCTTTCTTT. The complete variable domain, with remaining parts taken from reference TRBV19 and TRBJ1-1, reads DGGITQSPKYLFRKEGQNVTLSCEQNLNHDAMYWYRQDPGQGLRLIYYSQIVNDFQKGDIAEGYSVSREKKESFPLTVTSAQKNPTAFYLCASSMAESKAFFGQGTRLTVV.

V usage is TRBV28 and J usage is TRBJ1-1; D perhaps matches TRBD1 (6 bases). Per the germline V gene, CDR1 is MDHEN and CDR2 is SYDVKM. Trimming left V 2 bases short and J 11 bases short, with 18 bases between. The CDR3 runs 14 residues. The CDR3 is CASSLHFTGLGAFF. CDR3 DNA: TGTGCCAGCAGTTTACATTTTACAGGGCTGGGGGCTTTCTTT.

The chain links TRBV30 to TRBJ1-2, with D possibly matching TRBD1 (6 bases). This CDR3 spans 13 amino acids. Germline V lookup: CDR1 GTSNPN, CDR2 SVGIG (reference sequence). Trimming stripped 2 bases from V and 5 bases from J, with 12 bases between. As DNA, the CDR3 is TGTGCCTGGAGTCCAGGGGTTGGGTATGGCTACACCTTC. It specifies CAWSPGVGYGYTF.

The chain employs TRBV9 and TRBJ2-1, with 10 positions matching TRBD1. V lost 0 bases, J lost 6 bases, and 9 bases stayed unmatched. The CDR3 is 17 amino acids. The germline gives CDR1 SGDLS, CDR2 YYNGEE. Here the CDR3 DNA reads TGTGCCAGCAGCGTAGATGGGACAGGGGTCCGGGCCAATGAGCAGTTCTTC. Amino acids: CASSVDGTGVRANEQFF.

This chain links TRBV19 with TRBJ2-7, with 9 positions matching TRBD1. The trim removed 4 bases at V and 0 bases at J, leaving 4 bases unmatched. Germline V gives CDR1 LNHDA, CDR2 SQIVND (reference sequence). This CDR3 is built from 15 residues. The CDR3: CASSTGTGSSYEQYF. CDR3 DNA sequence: TGTGCCAGTAGTACGGGGACAGGGAGCTCCTACGAGCAGTACTTC.

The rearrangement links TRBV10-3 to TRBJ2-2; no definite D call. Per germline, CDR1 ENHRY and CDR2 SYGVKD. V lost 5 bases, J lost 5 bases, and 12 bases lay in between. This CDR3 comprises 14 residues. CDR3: CAISSWEYTGELFF. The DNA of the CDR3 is TGTGCCATCAGTAGCTGGGAATATACCGGGGAGCTGTTTTTT.

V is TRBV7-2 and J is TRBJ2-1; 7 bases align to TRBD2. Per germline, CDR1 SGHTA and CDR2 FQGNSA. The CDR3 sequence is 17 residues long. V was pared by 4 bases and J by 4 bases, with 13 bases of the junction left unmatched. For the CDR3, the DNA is TGTGCCAGCAGCTGGGGAGGGGCTAGCGGACTATACAATGAGCAGTTCTTC. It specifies CASSWGGASGLYNEQFF. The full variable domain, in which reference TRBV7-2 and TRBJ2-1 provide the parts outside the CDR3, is GAGVSQSPSNKVTEKGKDVELRCDPISGHTALYWYRQSLGQGLEFLIYFQGNSAPDKSGLPSDRFSAERTGGSVSTLTIQRTQQEDSAVYLCASSWGGASGLYNEQFFGPGTRLTVL.

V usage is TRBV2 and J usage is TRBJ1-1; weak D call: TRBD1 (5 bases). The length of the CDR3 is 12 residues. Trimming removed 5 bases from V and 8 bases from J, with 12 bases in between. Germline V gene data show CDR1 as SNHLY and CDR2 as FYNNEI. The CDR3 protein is CASSWGGTEAFF. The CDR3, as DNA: TGTGCCAGCAGTTGGGGGGGAACAGAAGCTTTCTTT.

CDR3 residues: CASSLVGVEDYGYTF. Written as DNA, the CDR3 is TGTGCCAGCAGCTTGGTCGGGGTAGAGGACTATGGCTACACCTTC. This sequence joins TRBV5-6 and TRBJ1-2; D gene ambiguous. V was clipped by 0 bases and J by 3 bases, with 12 bases between them. CDR3 size: 15 residues. Looked up from germline, CDR1 is SGHDT and CDR2 is YYEEEE.

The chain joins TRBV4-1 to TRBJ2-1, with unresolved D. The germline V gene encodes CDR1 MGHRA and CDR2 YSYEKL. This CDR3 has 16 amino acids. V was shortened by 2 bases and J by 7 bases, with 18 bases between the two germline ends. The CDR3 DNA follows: TGCGCCAGCAGCCAACTTGACTTGATCCAATGGAATGAGCAGTTCTTC. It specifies CASSQLDLIQWNEQFF.

CDR3 nucleotides: TGTGCCACCAGCGGCAGGCGATGGACTGAAGCTTTCTTT. It yields the protein CATSGRRWTEAFF. The chain couples TRBV15 to TRBJ1-1; D remains unclear. Trimming took 5 bases from V and 5 from J, leaving 12 bases between them. CDR1 is LNHNV and CDR2 is YYDKDF in the germline V gene (reference sequence). The CDR3 contains 13 residues.

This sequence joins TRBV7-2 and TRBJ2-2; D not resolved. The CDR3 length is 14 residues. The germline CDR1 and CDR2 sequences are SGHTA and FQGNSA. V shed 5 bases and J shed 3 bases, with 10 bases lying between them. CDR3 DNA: TGTGCCAGCAGCCCGACATCGTACACCGGGGAGCTGTTTTTT. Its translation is CASSPTSYTGELFF.

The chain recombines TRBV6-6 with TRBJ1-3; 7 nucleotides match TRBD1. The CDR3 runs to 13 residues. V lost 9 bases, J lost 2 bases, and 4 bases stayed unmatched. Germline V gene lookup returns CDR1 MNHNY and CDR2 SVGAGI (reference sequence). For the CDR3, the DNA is TGTGCCAGTAAGACAGGGACTGGAAACACCATATATTTT. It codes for CASKTGTGNTIYF.

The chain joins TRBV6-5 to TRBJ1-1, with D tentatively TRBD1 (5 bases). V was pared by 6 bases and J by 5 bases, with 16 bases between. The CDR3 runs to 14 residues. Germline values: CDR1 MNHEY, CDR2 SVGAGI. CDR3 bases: TGTGCCAGCAGCCCGGACTCCAAGGGGACTGAAGCTTTCTTT. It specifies CASSPDSKGTEAFF.

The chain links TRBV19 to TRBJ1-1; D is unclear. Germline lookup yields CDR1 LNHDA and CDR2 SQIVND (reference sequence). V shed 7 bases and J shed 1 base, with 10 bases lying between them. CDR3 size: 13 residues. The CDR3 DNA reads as TGTGCCAGTACCGTAGGGCCGAACACTGAAGCTTTCTTT. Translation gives CASTVGPNTEAFF.

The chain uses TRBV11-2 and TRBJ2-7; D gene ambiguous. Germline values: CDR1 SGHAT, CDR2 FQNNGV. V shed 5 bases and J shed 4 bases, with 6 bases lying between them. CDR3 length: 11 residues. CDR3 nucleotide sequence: TGTGCCAGCAGCCGATCTTACGAGCAGTACTTC. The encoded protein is CASSRSYEQYF.

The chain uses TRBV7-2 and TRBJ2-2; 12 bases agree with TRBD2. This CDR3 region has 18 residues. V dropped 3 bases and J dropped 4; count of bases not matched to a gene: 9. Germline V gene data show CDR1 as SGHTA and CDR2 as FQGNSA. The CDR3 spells CASSFVPSGGAVTGELFF. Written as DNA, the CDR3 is TGTGCCAGCAGCTTTGTGCCTAGCGGGGGGGCCGTCACCGGGGAGCTGTTTTTT.